These 18 T cell receptor beta chains were sequenced from one sample in a study of shared clonotypes between healthy human individuals. CD8 cells classed as naive were CD45RO-negative and positively selected for CCR7, excluding terminally differentiated effector memory CD45RA+ cells. Sequencing was performed with immunoSEQ multiplex PCR; in TCRdb, only in-frame clones are kept and a portion is missing. The table shows roughly 2.1 million clones, with more than 85% occurring only once. The sample comprised naive CD8+ T cells from PBMCs. All receptors come from a man aged 18 to 29 in good health. Some clones in this sample may be carry-over from other donors' samples.

This chain joins TRBV27 and TRBJ2-7; D possibly corresponds to TRBD2 (5 bases). This CDR3 has 15 amino acids. Germline CDR1 reads MNHEY; CDR2 reads SMNVEV (reference sequence). Between the trimmed V and J ends, which lost 3 bases and 7 bases, there was a span of 19 bases. The DNA of the CDR3 is TGTGCCAGCAGTTTCTCCAGGCTCGGGAATTTTGAGCAGTACTTC. This sequence encodes CASSFSRLGNFEQYF.

The DNA of the CDR3 is TGTGCCAGCACCATTGGGGGGGAGCTGTTTTTT. Its translation is CASTIGGELFF. The chain carries TRBV6-6 and TRBJ2-2; no firm D call. This CDR3 has 11 amino acids. Per germline, CDR1 MNHNY and CDR2 SVGAGI (reference sequence). Deletions cut 7 bases from V and 8 bases from J, with 8 bases between.

In its sample, this clone was seen once. This chain joins TRBV19 and TRBJ1-1; the match to TRBD1 covers 8 bases. This CDR3 region has 16 residues. Losses at the gene ends were 3 bases for V and 2 bases for J; bases not matched to a gene: 8. Looked up from germline, CDR1 is LNHDA and CDR2 is SQIVND (reference sequence). The CDR3 bases are TGTGCCAGTAGTATCTTGGGACAGGTCGTAAACACTGAAGCTTTCTTT. It is translated as CASSILGQVVNTEAFF.

V usage is TRBV29-1 and J usage is TRBJ2-7, with unresolved D. V was clipped by 1 base and J by 1 base, with 14 bases between them. Germline V gives CDR1 SQVTM, CDR2 ANQGSEA. CDR3 length: 15 residues. CDR3 nucleotide sequence: TGCAGCGTTGAAGTTACGGCCCGCCCTTCCTACGAGCAGTACTTC. This gives the protein CSVEVTARPSYEQYF.

This chain joins TRBV11-1 and TRBJ2-3; 10 positions agree with TRBD1. Looked up from germline, CDR1 is SGHAT and CDR2 is FQDESV (reference sequence). The CDR3 spans 14 residues. The V segment lost 7 bases and the J segment 4 bases; nucleotides outside the gene matches: 5. CDR3 coding DNA: TGTGCCAGCACCGGGACAGGGGACGCAGATACGCAGTATTTT. It translates to CASTGTGDADTQYF.

The chain uses TRBV28 and TRBJ1-1; D unclear. This CDR3 comprises 12 residues. Trimming removed 7 bases from V and 5 bases from J, with 11 bases in between. Per germline, CDR1 MDHEN and CDR2 SYDVKM. The CDR3 DNA follows: TGTGCCAGCACCTCATTAGCGACTGAAGCTTTCTTT. It translates to CASTSLATEAFF.

The chain couples TRBV11-3 to TRBJ2-2, with a weak D call TRBD2 (6 bases). CDR3 length: 19 residues. Germline V gene lookup returns CDR1 SGHNT and CDR2 YENEEA. Trimming removed 4 bases at V and 5 bases at J, with 26 bases between. CDR3 loop: CASSSRGNEEGLETGELFF. The CDR3 DNA follows: TGTGCCAGCAGCTCCCGAGGGAACGAGGAGGGCCTGGAAACCGGGGAGCTGTTTTTT.

This chain joins TRBV29-1 and TRBJ1-1; the match to TRBD1 covers 7 bases. CDR3 size: 14 residues. V lost 7 bases and J lost 5; bases outside the gene matches: 13. Germline V gives CDR1 SQVTM, CDR2 ANQGSEA. The CDR3 here is CSAAGAGGRTEAFF. In DNA, the CDR3 is TGCAGCGCCGCCGGGGCAGGGGGAAGGACTGAAGCTTTCTTT.

The genes are TRBV5-1 and TRBJ2-3; weak D call: TRBD2 (6 bases). This CDR3 region has 16 residues. The germline V gene has CDR1 SGHRS and CDR2 YFSETQ. Trimming took 5 bases from V and 1 from J, leaving 17 bases between them. CDR3 sequence (DNA): TGCGCCAGCAGTTTTGCGGGGCTTAGGGGCACAGATACGCAGTATTTT. The encoded protein is CASSFAGLRGTDTQYF.

The chain is built from TRBV19 and TRBJ1-5, with 11 bases fitting TRBD1. V shed 6 bases and J 6 bases; nucleotides not matched to a gene: 4. Germline CDR1 is LNHDA and CDR2 is SQIVND (reference sequence). The CDR3 consists of 14 residues. This CDR3 is CASRDRGPRQPQHF. The CDR3 bases are TGTGCCAGTAGGGACAGGGGGCCACGTCAGCCCCAGCATTTT.

The chain links TRBV29-1 to TRBJ2-1; D may be TRBD1 (6 bases). Germline CDR1 is SQVTM and CDR2 is ANQGSEA. The CDR3 contains 10 residues. Between the trimmed V and J ends, which lost 3 bases and 14 bases, there was a span of 11 bases. CDR3 in amino acids: CSVDGGWEFF. CDR3 in DNA: TGCAGCGTTGATGGGGGCTGGGAGTTCTTC.

This chain uses TRBV14 with TRBJ2-1; D not resolved. Germline V lookup: CDR1 SGHDN, CDR2 FVKESK. Deletions cut 3 bases from V and 1 base from J, with 10 bases between. This CDR3 has 15 amino acids. CDR3: CASSQGLRSYNEQFF. The DNA of the CDR3 is TGTGCCAGCAGCCAGGGCCTTAGGTCCTACAATGAGCAGTTCTTC.

This clone occurred once. The chain links TRBV9 to TRBJ1-3; D unclear. CDR1 is SGDLS, CDR2 YYNGEE, per germline. CDR3 length: 15 amino acids. V was shortened by 0 bases and J by 3 bases, with 10 bases between the two germline ends. CDR3 residues: CASSVGSGFGNTIYF. The CDR3 region has the DNA TGTGCCAGCAGCGTAGGTTCGGGGTTTGGAAACACCATATATTTT.

The chain couples TRBV7-8 to TRBJ2-7; 8 positions match TRBD2. The germline gives CDR1 SGHVS, CDR2 FQNEAQ. The CDR3 has 15 residues. J was trimmed by 5 bases and V by 5 bases; bases with no gene match: 11. This chain's CDR3 is CASSVVPGLGNEQYF. Here the CDR3 DNA reads TGTGCCAGCAGCGTAGTACCGGGACTAGGAAACGAGCAGTACTTC. The full variable domain, its missing parts supplied by reference TRBV7-8 and TRBJ2-7, is GAGVSQSPRYKVAKRGQDVALRCDPISGHVSLFWYQQALGQGPEFLTYFQNEAQLDKSGLPSDRFFAERPEGSVSTLKIQRTQQEDSAVYLCASSVVPGLGNEQYFGPGTRLTVT.

Comments on this clone: This CDR3 is also generated by other DNA sequences in the sample. The chain carries TRBV7-9 and TRBJ1-1; 10 nucleotides line up with TRBD1. Germline assignment: CDR1 SEHNR and CDR2 FQNEAQ (reference sequence). CDR3 length: 15 amino acids. V dropped 5 bases and J dropped 5; count of bases not matched to a gene: 8. The CDR3 region has the DNA TGTGCCAGCAGCGCTCGACAGGGGGCCGGGACTGAAGCTTTCTTT. As protein: CASSARQGAGTEAFF.

The chain employs TRBV7-9 and TRBJ1-1; 9 bases align to TRBD1. Germline CDR1 and CDR2: SEHNR and FQNEAQ (reference sequence). Germline trimming cut 5 bases from V and 6 bases from J; bases unmatched to any gene: 10. The CDR3 totals 15 residues. The CDR3, as DNA: TGTGCCAGCAGCCAGACCCGGGACAGGGTTGCTGAAGCTTTCTTT. This translates into CASSQTRDRVAEAFF.

The gene calls are TRBV15 and TRBJ2-1; 7 bases are a match to TRBD2. Germline V gives CDR1 LNHNV, CDR2 YYDKDF (reference sequence). V shed 0 bases and J 1 base; nucleotides not matched to a gene: 3. The CDR3 extends over 16 amino acids. In DNA form, the CDR3 reads TGTGCCACCAGCAGAGAAGGCGGGAGTTCCTACAATGAGCAGTTCTTC. Translated, it gives CATSREGGSSYNEQFF.

The chain is built from TRBV7-8 and TRBJ1-1; D is undetermined. The V gene lost 4 bases and the J gene lost 1 base, with 10 bases spanning the gap. CDR1 SGHVS and CDR2 FQNEAQ come from the germline V gene. The CDR3 sequence is 14 residues long. The CDR3 reads CASSWWTENTEAFF. CDR3 in DNA: TGTGCCAGCAGCTGGTGGACGGAGAACACTGAAGCTTTCTTT.